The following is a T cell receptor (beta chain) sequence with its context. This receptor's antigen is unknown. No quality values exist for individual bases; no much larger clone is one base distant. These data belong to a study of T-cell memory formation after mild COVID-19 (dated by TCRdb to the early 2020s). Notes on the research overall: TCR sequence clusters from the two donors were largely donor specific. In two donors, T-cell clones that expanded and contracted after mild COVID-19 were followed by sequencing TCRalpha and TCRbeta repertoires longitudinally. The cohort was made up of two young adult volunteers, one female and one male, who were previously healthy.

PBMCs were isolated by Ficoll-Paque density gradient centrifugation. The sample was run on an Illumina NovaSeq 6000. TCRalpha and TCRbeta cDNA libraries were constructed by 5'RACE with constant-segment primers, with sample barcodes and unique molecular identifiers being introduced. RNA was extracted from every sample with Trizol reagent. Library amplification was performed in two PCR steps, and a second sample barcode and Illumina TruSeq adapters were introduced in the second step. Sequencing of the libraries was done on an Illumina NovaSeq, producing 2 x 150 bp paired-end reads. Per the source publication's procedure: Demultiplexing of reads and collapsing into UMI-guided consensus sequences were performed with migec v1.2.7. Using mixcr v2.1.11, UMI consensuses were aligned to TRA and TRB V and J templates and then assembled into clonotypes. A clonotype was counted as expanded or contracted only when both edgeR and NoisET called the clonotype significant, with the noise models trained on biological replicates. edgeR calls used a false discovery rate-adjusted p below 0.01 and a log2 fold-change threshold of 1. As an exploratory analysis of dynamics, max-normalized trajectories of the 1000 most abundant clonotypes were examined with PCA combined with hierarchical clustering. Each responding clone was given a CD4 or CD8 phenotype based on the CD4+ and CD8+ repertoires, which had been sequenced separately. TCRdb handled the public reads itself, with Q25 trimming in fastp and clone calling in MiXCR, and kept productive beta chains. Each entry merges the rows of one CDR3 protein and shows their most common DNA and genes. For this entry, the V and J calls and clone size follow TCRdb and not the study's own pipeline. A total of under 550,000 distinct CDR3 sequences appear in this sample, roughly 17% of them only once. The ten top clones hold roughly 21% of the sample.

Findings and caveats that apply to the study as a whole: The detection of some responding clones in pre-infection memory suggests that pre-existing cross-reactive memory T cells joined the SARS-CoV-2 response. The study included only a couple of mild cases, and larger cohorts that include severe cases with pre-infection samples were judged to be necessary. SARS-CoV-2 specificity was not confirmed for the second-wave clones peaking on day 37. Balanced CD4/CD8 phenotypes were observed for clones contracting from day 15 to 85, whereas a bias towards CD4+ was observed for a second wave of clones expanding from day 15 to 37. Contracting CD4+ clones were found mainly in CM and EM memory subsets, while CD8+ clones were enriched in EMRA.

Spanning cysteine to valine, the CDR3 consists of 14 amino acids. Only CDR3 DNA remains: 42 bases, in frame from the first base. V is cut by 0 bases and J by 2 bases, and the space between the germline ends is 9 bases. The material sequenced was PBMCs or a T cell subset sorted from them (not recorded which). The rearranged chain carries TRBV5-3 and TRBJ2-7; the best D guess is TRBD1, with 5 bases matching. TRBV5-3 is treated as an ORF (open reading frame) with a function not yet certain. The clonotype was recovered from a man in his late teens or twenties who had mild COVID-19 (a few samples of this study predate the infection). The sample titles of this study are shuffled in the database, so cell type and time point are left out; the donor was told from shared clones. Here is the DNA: TGTGCCAGAAGCTTGGACAGGTCCACCTACGAGCAGTACGTC. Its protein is CARSLDRSTYEQYV.